This T cell receptor beta chain was sequenced during a study of OX40 agonist ivuxolimab in advanced cancers. Study in general: Ivuxolimab, an agonist antibody against OX40 (CD134), was given to patients. Ivuxolimab was administered intravenously to patients at 0.01 to 10 mg/kg every 2 weeks.

V gave up 3 bases and J gave up 4 bases, with 15 bases separating them. Germline CDR1 MDHEN, CDR2 SYDVKM. This CDR3 has 16 amino acids. Clones were read by immunoSEQ multiplex PCR, and TCRdb kept only the in-frame ones, dropping some. The data contain 30,000 to 40,000 clones, over 85% of them singletons. General study results and limits: Dose levels from 0.1 to 3.0 mg/kg saw CD4+ and CD8+ blood T cells expand clonally by week 6. No antigen was identified for the clonally expanded peripheral T cells.

About this clone: The target antigen is unknown.

The rearrangement joins TRBV28 to TRBJ2-2, with D hard to call. The clonotype comes from an adult with an advanced solid tumor such as melanoma, head and neck, liver or kidney cancer. Here the sequenced sample was CD4+ or CD8+ T cells sorted from blood, taken in a trial of the OX40 agonist ivuxolimab. The CDR3 DNA follows: TGTGCCAGCAGTTTCGGTGCGGTGGTACGCACCGGGGAGCTGTTTTTT. It encodes CASSFGAVVRTGELFF.